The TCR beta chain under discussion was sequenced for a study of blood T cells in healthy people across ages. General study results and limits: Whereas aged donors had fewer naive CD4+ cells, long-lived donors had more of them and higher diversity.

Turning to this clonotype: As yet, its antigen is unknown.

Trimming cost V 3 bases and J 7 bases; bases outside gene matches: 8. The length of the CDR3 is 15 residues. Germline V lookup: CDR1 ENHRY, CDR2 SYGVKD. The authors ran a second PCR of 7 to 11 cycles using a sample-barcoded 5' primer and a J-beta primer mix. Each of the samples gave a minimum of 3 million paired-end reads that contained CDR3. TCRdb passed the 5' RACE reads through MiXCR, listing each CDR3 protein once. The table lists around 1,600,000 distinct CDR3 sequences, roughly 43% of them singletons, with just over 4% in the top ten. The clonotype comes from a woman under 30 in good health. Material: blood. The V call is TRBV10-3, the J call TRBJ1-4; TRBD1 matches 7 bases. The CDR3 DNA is TGTGCCATCAGTGACTACGACAGGGAGGGTGAAAAACTGTTTTTT. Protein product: CAISDYDREGEKLFF.